This T cell receptor beta chain appears in the sequencing data of a study of T cell responses to AZD1222 COVID-19 vaccine. Sequenced by immunoSEQ multiplex PCR; TCRdb stores in-frame clones only, minus some. This sample has about 130,000 clones, with 88% found just once. The V gene end was trimmed by 2 bases and the J gene end by 7 bases; junction bases not matched to a gene: 10. The CDR3 covers 15 residues. CDR1 is MDHEN and CDR2 is SYDVKM in the germline V gene. Only one count was recorded for this clone. The antigen is undetermined. Study observations and caveats: Possibly, clonal diversity was underestimated; donors were largely white British and included more females. Only six individuals given AZD1222 were seropositive at baseline. Regions 160-218 and 743-854 held dominance among vaccine-associated CD4 TCRs, which spanned spike.

This specimen was peripheral blood, taken on day 0 of MenACWY control vaccination. The J gene is TRBJ2-7, the V gene TRBV28; the match to TRBD1 covers 8 bases. This TCR was recovered from an adult in good health. This chain's CDR3 is CASSLGTGPFGEQYF. CDR3 DNA sequence: TGTGCCAGCAGTTTAGGGACAGGTCCCTTCGGGGAGCAGTACTTC.